These T cell receptor beta chains were read from a single sample in a study of cytomegalovirus exposure and HLA in healthy donors. Profiling relied on immunoSEQ multiplex PCR, and the TCRdb table lists in-frame clones only, not all of them. The table lists about 83,000 clones, around 81% of them singletons. The sequencing input was PBMCs. The receptor set was obtained from a man between 18 and 35 years old in good health and CMV-seropositive. Both conserved end residues are trimmed from each CDR3. For some rows the clone size is stated as once, few or many, or as a class when expanded; others skip it.

NA | TRBJ2-7 | TRBV4-1 | ASSQVGRIGKRALKPYEQY
NA | TRBJ2-3 | TRBV5-1 | ASSFGYKTGDEDTQY
NA | TRBJ2-5 | TRBV5-4 | ASRSEPPAGETQY
once | TRBJ2-3 | TRBV10-3 | ATVMGASGSTDTQY
NA | TRBJ2-1 | TRBV29-1 | SVGSRGPNEQF
NA | TRBJ1-1 | TRBV6-5 | ASSPPGDEAF
once | TRBJ2-7 | TRBV27 | ASTGTVPYEQY
NA | TRBJ1-1 | TRBV28 | ASSLVLQGARGKAF
few | TRBJ2-4 | TRBV9 | ASSVAPGQGNIQY
NA | TRBJ2-3 | TRBV5-6 | ASSTGQGPDTQY
NA | TRBJ2-5 | TRBV27 | ASSRLAFQETQY
NA | TRBJ1-2 | TRBV5-4 | ASSSGQGFNYGYT
once | TRBJ2-3 | TRBV25-1 | ASSKAVTDTQY
NA | TRBJ2-1 | TRBV7-3 | ASSPSRGGEQF
NA | TRBJ2-3 | TRBV5-1 | ASSLSPGTDTQY
NA | TRBJ2-3 | TRBV19 | ASSIGQGTDTQY
NA | TRBJ2-7 | TRBV4-1 | ASSQNAGGTNQY
NA | TRBJ1-1 | TRBV4-1 | ASSHREAVEAF
NA | TRBJ1-1 | TRBV6-5 | ASSYSTDEAF
NA | TRBJ1-2 | TRBV4-1 | ASSQAGLKENGYT
NA | TRBJ2-7 | TRBV6-5 | ASRRQSSYEQY
few | TRBJ2-6 | TRBV4-1 | ASSQDAGGANVLT
NA | TRBJ2-5 | TRBV28 | ACHTTSGETQY
NA | TRBJ2-3 | TRBV5-4 | ASSPSPERGYTDTQY
NA | TRBJ2-7 | TRBV28 | ASSFSGRGYEQY
NA | TRBJ1-5 | TRBV27 | ASKTRGGNQPQH
NA | TRBJ1-5 | TRBV2 | ASSGMFASQTQH
NA | TRBJ1-2 | TRBV7-9 | ASSKGQGINGYT
once | TRBJ2-5 | TRBV2 | AKRTGRETQY
NA | TRBJ1-3 | TRBV25-1 | ASSSVQRGNTIY
NA | TRBJ2-1 | TRBV4-2 | ASSQEPKNFAGYNEQF
NA | TRBJ2-5 | TRBV4-2 | ASSRLLAGVGETQY
few | TRBJ1-1 | TRBV19 | ASGRTGLSTEAF
NA | TRBJ1-5 | TRBV28 | AAATRGSNQPQH
few | TRBJ1-4 | TRBV6-5 | ASSRTGSSEKLF
NA | TRBJ2-6 | TRBV11-2 | ASSLSRGGGNSGANVLT
few | TRBJ1-5 | TRBV6-5 | ASSYLSNQPQH
NA | TRBJ1-1 | TRBV5-4 | ASSLAGTGVTAEAF
NA | TRBJ2-2 | TRBV15 | ATSSRRRRITGELF
NA | TRBJ2-7 | TRBV6-5 | ASRIAQGSYEQY
NA | TRBJ2-3 | TRBV29-1 | SVAPGLASDTQY
NA | TRBJ2-7 | TRBV5-4 | ASSFSGQGAIQQY
NA | TRBJ2-1 | TRBV4-1 | ASSQGQGFNNEQF
few | TRBJ1-1 | TRBV5-6 | ASSWSTEAF
NA | TRBJ1-2 | TRBV7-9 | ASSLGQDYGYT
NA | TRBJ1-2 | TRBV27 | ASSLGGDYGYT
NA | TRBJ1-1 | TRBV2 | ASGGRGPNTEAF
NA | TRBJ2-7 | TRBV7-8 | ASSLGDRRYEQY
once | TRBJ2-5 | TRBV15 | ATSREGGRGETQY
NA | TRBJ2-7 | TRBV28 | ASSVRGSYEQY
NA | TRBJ1-1 | TRBV19 | ASSAYTEAF
NA | TRBJ2-1 | TRBV2 | ATGGGRRQF
NA | TRBJ1-2 | TRBV5-1 | ASRTALGHGYT
NA | TRBJ2-3 | TRBV29-1 | SGDSREEIDTQY
NA | TRBJ1-2 | TRBV5-4 | ASSYNGNYGYT
NA | TRBJ2-6 | TRBV5-1 | ASSLGDRLAGANVLT